The 32 T cell receptor beta chains presented below share a single source sample, sequenced in a study of blood T cell repertoires in COVID-19. TCRdb's table, derived via immunoSEQ multiplex PCR, lists solely in-frame clones and lacks some. The table has 350,000 to 400,000 clones, under 90% seen once. The sample was PBMCs or T cells enriched from blood (not recorded which). Every receptor here comes from a woman in her twenties or thirties who had recovered from COVID-19.

The V and J genes are TRBV9 and TRBJ1-6, with D possibly being TRBD1 (5 bases). This CDR3 is built from 18 residues. Trimming left V 0 bases short and J 3 bases short, with 16 bases between. CDR1 is SGDLS and CDR2 is YYNGEE in the germline V gene. The CDR3 DNA is TGTGCCAGCAGCGTAGAGCCGGGGGGGGGAAGCTATAATTCACCCCTCCACTTT. Protein sequence: CASSVEPGGGSYNSPLHF.

V is TRBV2 and J is TRBJ2-7; TRBD2 aligns across 10 bases. V shed 8 bases and J 0 bases; nucleotides not matched to a gene: 1. CDR1 is SNHLY and CDR2 is FYNNEI in the germline V gene. The CDR3 is made up of 13 amino acids. CDR3 protein: CASASGSSYEQYF. CDR3 bases: TGTGCCAGCGCTAGCGGGAGCTCCTACGAGCAGTACTTC.

V is TRBV28 and J is TRBJ1-5; D possibly corresponds to TRBD1 (5 bases). CDR1 is MDHEN and CDR2 is SYDVKM in the germline V gene. The V end was cut by 6 bases, the J end by 4 bases, with 10 bases between. The CDR3 has 13 residues. CDR3 sequence reads: CASRVTDNQPQHF. The CDR3 DNA sequence: TGTGCCAGCAGGGTGACAGATAATCAGCCCCAGCATTTT.

The rearrangement joins TRBV2 to TRBJ1-2; TRBD1 matches 9 bases. V lost 4 bases to trimming and J lost 2 bases; unmatched junction nucleotides: 8. Germline V gene sequence: CDR1 SNHLY, CDR2 FYNNEI. This CDR3 spans 16 amino acids. The CDR3 coding sequence is TGTGCCAGCAGTGGGCGAGGACAGGGGCCCAACTATGGCTACACCTTC. Amino acids: CASSGRGQGPNYGYTF. Filled out from reference TRBV2 and TRBJ1-2, the complete variable domain reads EPEVTQTPSHQVTQMGQEVILRCVPISNHLYFYWYRQILGQKVEFLVSFYNNEISEKSEIFDDQFSVERPDGSNFTLKIRSTKLEDSAMYFCASSGRGQGPNYGYTFGSGTRLTVV.

This clone was seen once. The chain employs TRBV19 and TRBJ1-5; D gene unclear. This CDR3 comprises 15 residues. Germline V gene lookup returns CDR1 LNHDA and CDR2 SQIVND (reference sequence). V lost 3 bases and J lost 4, with 13 bases in between. CDR3 sequence (DNA): TGTGCCAGTAGTATGAACAGTGGGCTAAATCAGCCCCAGCATTTT. This encodes CASSMNSGLNQPQHF.

This clone was found once. This chain uses TRBV25-1 with TRBJ2-7; 7 bases are a match to TRBD2. This CDR3 has 14 amino acids. Germline CDR1 is MGHDK and CDR2 is SYGVNS. The junction had 4 bases not matched to a gene; V was cut back by 5 bases and J by 0 bases. CDR3 coding DNA: TGTGCCAGCAGTTGGGCGGGAGTCTCCTACGAGCAGTACTTC. This gives the protein CASSWAGVSYEQYF.

V usage is TRBV6-5 and J usage is TRBJ2-7; D possibly corresponds to TRBD2 (6 bases). Looked up from germline, CDR1 is MNHEY and CDR2 is SVGAGI. This CDR3 has 14 amino acids. The ends were cut back, 7 bases at V and 6 bases at J, with 19 bases in the middle. For the CDR3, the DNA is TGTGCCAGCAATAGGGCGGGGTGGGGCGGCGAGCAGTACTTC. This translates into CASNRAGWGGEQYF.

CDR3 sequence: CASSLWGGTSGTYNEQFF. CDR3 in DNA: TGTGCCAGCAGTTTATGGGGTGGGACTAGCGGGACTTACAATGAGCAGTTCTTC. The V and J genes are TRBV28 and TRBJ2-1; 13 bases align to TRBD2. The CDR3 is 18 residues long. V lost 0 bases and J lost 4; bases outside the gene matches: 6. In germline, CDR1 is MDHEN, CDR2 SYDVKM.

The V and J genes are TRBV7-2 and TRBJ1-1; D unresolved. The length of the CDR3 is 15 residues. CDR1 and CDR2 from the germline V gene are SGHTA and FQGNSA. Trimming shortened V by 3 bases and J by 3 bases, and 14 bases separated the two germline ends. CDR3 region: CASSFFGVGDTEAFF. In DNA, the CDR3 is TGTGCCAGCAGCTTTTTCGGGGTCGGAGACACTGAAGCTTTCTTT.

The chain recombines TRBV11-1 with TRBJ2-5, with a weak D call TRBD1 (6 bases). The CDR3 sequence is 12 residues long. V was clipped by 3 bases and J by 5 bases, with 7 bases between them. From germline, CDR1 is SGHAT and CDR2 FQDESV (reference sequence). For the CDR3, the DNA is TGTGCCAGCAGCTTGGGGGCGGAGACCCAGTACTTC. This sequence encodes CASSLGAETQYF.

This clone appeared a few times. The chain couples TRBV5-8 to TRBJ2-1, with 8 bases lining up with TRBD2. The trim removed 4 bases at V and 6 bases at J, leaving 9 bases unmatched. This CDR3 spans 15 amino acids. Germline V gene sequence: CDR1 SGHTS, CDR2 YDEGEE. In DNA, the CDR3 is TGTGCCAGCAGCGTCGGGACTAGGCAGGTCAATGAGCAGTTCTTC. It is translated as CASSVGTRQVNEQFF. Supplemented by reference TRBV5-8 and TRBJ2-1, the full variable domain reads EAGVTQSPTHLIKTRGQQATLRCSPISGHTSVYWYQQALGLGLQFLLWYDEGEERNRGNFPPRFSGRQFPNYSSELNVNALELEDSALYLCASSVGTRQVNEQFFGPGTRLTVL.

The chain joins TRBV19 to TRBJ1-2, with unresolved D. Germline V gives CDR1 LNHDA, CDR2 SQIVND (reference sequence). This CDR3 is 17 amino acids long. V lost 4 bases to trimming and J lost 0 bases, with 18 bases between them. CDR3 bases: TGTGCCAGTAGTACCACGTGGCGGGGAGGAACTAACTATGGCTACACCTTC. Its protein product is CASSTTWRGGTNYGYTF.

The chain employs TRBV7-9 and TRBJ2-7, with 8 bases fitting TRBD1. Germline values: CDR1 SEHNR, CDR2 FQNEAQ (reference sequence). Trimming at V came to 1 base and at J to 2 bases, leaving 4 bases not matched to a gene. CDR3 length equals 15 residues. CDR3 protein: CASSLGGDRTYEQYF. CDR3 in DNA: TGTGCCAGCAGCTTAGGGGGGGACAGGACCTACGAGCAGTACTTC. Variable domain in full (rest from reference TRBV7-9 and TRBJ2-7): DTGVSQNPRHKITKRGQNVTFRCDPISEHNRLYWYRQTLGQGPEFLTYFQNEAQLEKSRLLSDRFSAERPKGSFSTLEIQRTEQGDSAMYLCASSLGGDRTYEQYFGPGTRLTVT.

The genes are TRBV10-3 and TRBJ1-1; 7 positions agree with TRBD1. The length of the CDR3 is 14 residues. CDR1 and CDR2 (germline): ENHRY, SYGVKD. J gave up 3 bases and V 3 bases, and 4 bases lay outside the gene matches. Here the CDR3 reads CAISDRQGYTEAFF. The CDR3 coding sequence is TGTGCCATCAGTGACCGACAGGGCTACACTGAAGCTTTCTTT.

The rearrangement links TRBV5-6 to TRBJ1-2; 7 bases are a match to TRBD1. Germline V gene data show CDR1 as SGHDT and CDR2 as YYEEEE. V trimming: 0 bases; J trimming: 8 bases; junction bases outside the gene matches: 4. CDR3 length equals 13 residues. The CDR3 spells CASSLGRDRGYTF. CDR3 nucleotides: TGTGCCAGCAGCTTGGGAAGGGACAGAGGCTACACCTTC. Full variable domain (missing parts from reference TRBV5-6 and TRBJ1-2): DAGVTQSPTHLIKTRGQQVTLRCSPKSGHDTVSWYQQALGQGPQFIFQYYEEEERQRGNFPDRFSGHQFPNYSSELNVNALLLGDSALYLCASSLGRDRGYTFGSGTRLTVV.

The chain carries TRBV3-1 (or the pseudogene TRBV3-2) and TRBJ2-5, with TRBD2 as a possible D gene (6 bases). V shed 4 bases and J shed 5 bases, with 17 bases lying between them. The CDR3 is 15 amino acids. Germline V gene data show CDR1 as LGHDT and CDR2 as YNNKEL (reference sequence). The CDR3 loop reads CASSLSKQEGETQYF. CDR3 in DNA: TGTGCCAGCAGCCTCTCCAAACAGGAGGGCGAGACCCAGTACTTC.

The CDR3 DNA follows: TGCGCCAGCAGCATCAGACAGGGTTACAATTCACCCCTCCACTTT. Its protein is CASSIRQGYNSPLHF. The chain uses TRBV5-1 and TRBJ1-6; TRBD1 matches at 7 bases. With 4 bases clipped from V and 7 bases from J, the junction kept 8 bases outside the gene matches. This CDR3 comprises 15 residues. The V gene's germline CDR1 is SGHRS and CDR2 YFSETQ.

The chain employs TRBV25-1 and TRBJ2-1, with 11 bases aligning to TRBD1. CDR1 MGHDK and CDR2 SYGVNS come from the germline V gene. The J segment lost 7 bases and the V segment lost 4 bases, leaving 9 bases of the junction unmatched. CDR3 length: 16 amino acids. This chain's CDR3 is CASSGQMDRGRNEQFF. In DNA, the CDR3 is TGTGCCAGCAGTGGCCAAATGGACAGGGGGCGGAATGAGCAGTTCTTC. Variable domain in full (rest from reference TRBV25-1 and TRBJ2-1): EADIYQTPRYLVIGTGKKITLECSQTMGHDKMYWYQQDPGMELHLIHYSYGVNSTEKGDLSSESTVSRIRTEHFPLTLESARPSHTSQYLCASSGQMDRGRNEQFFGPGTRLTVL.

The table lists this clone with a count of one. The gene calls are TRBV2 and TRBJ1-5, with 10 bases matching TRBD1. Germline V lookup: CDR1 SNHLY, CDR2 FYNNEI. Trimming took 7 bases from V and 6 from J; bases not matched to a gene: 6. The CDR3 sequence is 14 residues long. In DNA form, the CDR3 reads TGTGCCAGCAAGAAAGACAGGGGGCTTCAGCCCCAGCATTTT. Translating gives CASKKDRGLQPQHF.

The chain joins TRBV4-2 to TRBJ1-2, with TRBD1 matching over 10 bases. Germline assignment: CDR1 LGHNA and CDR2 YNFKEQ. The J segment lost 8 bases and the V segment lost 0 bases, leaving 6 bases of the junction unmatched. The CDR3 contains 15 residues. DNA for the CDR3: TGTGCCAGCAGCCAAGAAAGCGGGACAGGGGAGGGCTACACCTTC. Encoded protein: CASSQESGTGEGYTF.

The chain carries TRBV27 and TRBJ2-7; 9 bases are a match to TRBD1. Germline V gene sequence: CDR1 MNHEY, CDR2 SMNVEV (reference sequence). This CDR3 has 17 residues. After removal of 4 bases from V and 4 bases from J, the junction contained 14 bases not matched to a gene. The CDR3 DNA is TGTGCCAGCAGTTCCCATCGTGACAGGGGGGGTGAATACGAGCAGTACTTC. Translation gives CASSSHRDRGGEYEQYF.

Of note for this clone: The same CDR3 arises from other DNA sequences in this sample as well. The chain recombines TRBV30 with TRBJ1-3; D is undetermined. The germline V and J ends were trimmed by 2 bases and 0 bases, with 5 bases remaining between them. The germline gives CDR1 GTSNPN, CDR2 SVGIG (reference sequence). This CDR3 is built from 13 residues. The CDR3 reads CAWSSLSGNTIYF. CDR3 DNA sequence: TGTGCCTGGAGTTCACTCTCTGGAAACACCATATATTTT.

The rearrangement links TRBV5-1 to TRBJ2-7; maybe TRBD2 (6 bases). Trimming pared 0 bases from V and 0 bases from J, leaving 16 bases between. The CDR3 is 17 residues long. Germline CDR1 is SGHRS and CDR2 is YFSETQ. The CDR3 sequence: CASSLEIGGGSSYEQYF. Here the CDR3 DNA reads TGCGCCAGCAGCTTGGAAATAGGTGGGGGGAGCTCCTACGAGCAGTACTTC.

The chain recombines TRBV7-9 with TRBJ2-1; D not certain. Looked up from germline, CDR1 is SEHNR and CDR2 is FQNEAQ (reference sequence). Trimming removed 7 bases at V and 7 bases at J, with 14 bases between. CDR3 length: 13 amino acids. The CDR3 coding sequence is TGTGCCAGCACCTTGGGCCGGTCGAATGAGCAGTTCTTC. This sequence encodes CASTLGRSNEQFF. Filled out from reference TRBV7-9 and TRBJ2-1, the complete variable domain reads DTGVSQNPRHKITKRGQNVTFRCDPISEHNRLYWYRQTLGQGPEFLTYFQNEAQLEKSRLLSDRFSAERPKGSFSTLEIQRTEQGDSAMYLCASTLGRSNEQFFGPGTRLTVL.

This clone was recorded only once. The V and J genes are TRBV4-1 and TRBJ1-1; 8 positions agree with TRBD1. Germline V CDR1 and CDR2: MGHRA, YSYEKL. The CDR3 length is 16 residues. J gave up 0 bases and V 3 bases, and 6 bases lay outside the gene matches. DNA of the CDR3: TGCGCCAGCAGCCACACAGGGGGTGGTATGAACACTGAAGCTTTCTTT. Translated, it gives CASSHTGGGMNTEAFF.

The chain joins TRBV7-3 to TRBJ2-1; D may be TRBD1 (6 bases). With 3 bases removed from V and 9 bases from J, the gap between germline ends came to 15 bases. The CDR3 sequence is 14 residues long. The germline V gene encodes CDR1 SGHTA and CDR2 FQGTGA. The CDR3 DNA sequence: TGTGCCAGCAGCTTTGGTGTAGGGGGAACTGAGCAGTTCTTC. The encoded protein is CASSFGVGGTEQFF.

The rearrangement links TRBV28 to TRBJ1-1, with D unresolved. This CDR3 comprises 12 residues. Per germline, CDR1 MDHEN and CDR2 SYDVKM. Trimming cost V 3 bases and J 8 bases, with 10 bases left between them. The CDR3: CASSFATLEAFF. CDR3 bases: TGTGCCAGCAGTTTCGCGACTCTCGAAGCTTTCTTT.

The rearrangement joins TRBV5-4 to TRBJ2-2; the D gene is possibly TRBD1 (5 bases). The CDR3 extends over 13 amino acids. From germline, CDR1 is SGHNT and CDR2 YYREEE (reference sequence). Trimming removed 2 bases from V and 8 bases from J, with 10 bases in between. The CDR3 spells CASSFQGPGELFF. CDR3 DNA: TGTGCCAGCAGCTTCCAGGGTCCGGGGGAGCTGTTTTTT. Variable domain in full (rest from reference TRBV5-4 and TRBJ2-2): ETGVTQSPTHLIKTRGQQVTLRCSSQSGHNTVSWYQQALGQGPQFIFQYYREEENGRGNFPPRFSGLQFPNYSSELNVNALELDDSALYLCASSFQGPGELFFGEGSRLTVL.

The chain links TRBV2 to TRBJ1-2, with 7 bases lining up with TRBD1. Trimming removed 5 bases from V and 6 bases from J; junction bases left unmatched: 15. Germline V CDR1 and CDR2: SNHLY, FYNNEI. The CDR3 covers 16 residues. In nucleotides, the CDR3 is TGTGCCAGCAGTCGGAACAGACAGGGCCGAGTAAATGGCTACACCTTC. This encodes CASSRNRQGRVNGYTF.

The chain employs TRBV19 and TRBJ2-4, with D perhaps TRBD1 (6 bases). CDR1 is LNHDA, CDR2 SQIVND, per germline (reference sequence). This CDR3 has 14 amino acids. V lost 0 bases and J lost 9, with 12 bases in between. The CDR3 DNA is TGTGCCAGTAGTATAGATAGGGGGTTTGGCATTCAGTACTTC. This codes for CASSIDRGFGIQYF. Supplemented by reference TRBV19 and TRBJ2-4, the full variable domain reads DGGITQSPKYLFRKEGQNVTLSCEQNLNHDAMYWYRQDPGQGLRLIYYSQIVNDFQKGDIAEGYSVSREKKESFPLTVTSAQKNPTAFYLCASSIDRGFGIQYFGAGTRLSVL.

The V and J genes are TRBV11-3 and TRBJ2-2, with TRBD2 matching over 10 bases. The CDR3 length is 17 residues. Germline CDR1 reads SGHNT; CDR2 reads YENEEA. After removal of 1 base from V and 4 bases from J, the junction contained 6 bases not matched to a gene. The CDR3 DNA sequence: TGTGCCAGCAGCTTAGTTCTTCTAGCGGGGGCCACCGGGGAGCTGTTTTTT. Its translation: CASSLVLLAGATGELFF.

The chain has TRBV30 and TRBJ1-1; 8 bases align to TRBD1. V shed 4 bases, J shed 4 bases, and the junction held 5 bases outside the gene matches. The germline V gene encodes CDR1 GTSNPN and CDR2 SVGIG (reference sequence). The CDR3 spans 13 residues. CDR3 sequence: CAWITGGPTEAFF. CDR3 DNA sequence: TGTGCCTGGATCACAGGGGGTCCCACTGAAGCTTTCTTT.